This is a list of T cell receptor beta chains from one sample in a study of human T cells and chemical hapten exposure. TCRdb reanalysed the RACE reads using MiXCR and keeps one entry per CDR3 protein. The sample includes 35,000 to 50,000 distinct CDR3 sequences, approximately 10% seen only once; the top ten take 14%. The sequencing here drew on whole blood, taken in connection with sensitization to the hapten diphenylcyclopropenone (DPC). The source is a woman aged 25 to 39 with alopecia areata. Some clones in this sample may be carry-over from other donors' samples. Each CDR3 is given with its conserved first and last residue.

cdr3_aa: CASSLYRGAGANVLTF; j_call: TRBJ2-6; v_call: TRBV27
cdr3_aa: CASSYSGQENTEAFF; j_call: TRBJ1-1; v_call: TRBV6-6
cdr3_aa: CASSHQSGGPPYNEQFF; j_call: TRBJ2-1; v_call: TRBV7-2
cdr3_aa: CASTSLAGVFTDTQYF; j_call: TRBJ2-3; v_call: TRBV6-1
cdr3_aa: CASSTGRDFRVETQYF; j_call: TRBJ2-5; v_call: TRBV19
cdr3_aa: CASSRELAGYEQYF; j_call: TRBJ2-7; v_call: TRBV6-2/TRBV6-3
cdr3_aa: CASSPTSPAVDTQYF; j_call: TRBJ2-3; v_call: TRBV7-9
cdr3_aa: CASSGTVEAQFF; j_call: TRBJ2-1; v_call: TRBV12-3/TRBV12-4
cdr3_aa: CASSEPGGGTDTQYF; j_call: TRBJ2-3; v_call: TRBV6-5
cdr3_aa: CASSPVAGSANEKLFF; j_call: TRBJ1-4; v_call: TRBV18
cdr3_aa: CASSSWKSYNSPLHF; j_call: TRBJ1-6; v_call: TRBV11-2
cdr3_aa: CASSPGGHTEAFF; j_call: TRBJ1-1; v_call: TRBV18
cdr3_aa: CASSSSGGEQFF; j_call: TRBJ2-1; v_call: TRBV5-1
cdr3_aa: CASSLFPGAHEQYF; j_call: TRBJ2-7; v_call: TRBV7-8
cdr3_aa: CSGQAGTLNTEAFF; j_call: TRBJ1-1; v_call: TRBV29-1
cdr3_aa: CSARPGMSNQPQHF; j_call: TRBJ1-5; v_call: TRBV20-1
cdr3_aa: CASSLALGQGIFYEQYF; j_call: TRBJ2-7; v_call: TRBV12-3/TRBV12-4
cdr3_aa: CASSLAQGLNEQFF; j_call: TRBJ2-1; v_call: TRBV7-8
cdr3_aa: CASSIENYAGGLAKNIQYF; j_call: TRBJ2-4; v_call: TRBV19
cdr3_aa: CASPPAGEWDTQYF; j_call: TRBJ2-3; v_call: TRBV28
cdr3_aa: CASRTGPSPLHF; j_call: TRBJ1-6; v_call: TRBV6-5
cdr3_aa: CASSPLAAGTNTEAFF; j_call: TRBJ1-1; v_call: TRBV7-3
cdr3_aa: CASSLSGGANTGELFF; j_call: TRBJ2-2; v_call: TRBV27
cdr3_aa: CATSREGFSQPQHF; j_call: TRBJ1-5; v_call: TRBV15
cdr3_aa: CASSQAPGQAYEQYF; j_call: TRBJ2-7; v_call: TRBV4-3
cdr3_aa: CSVTYSNQPQHF; j_call: TRBJ1-5; v_call: TRBV20-1
cdr3_aa: CASSLGAWTENTEAFF; j_call: TRBJ1-1; v_call: TRBV5-1
cdr3_aa: CASSPTFRNTEAFF; j_call: TRBJ1-1; v_call: TRBV5-8
cdr3_aa: CSARVAGGYNEQFF; j_call: TRBJ2-1; v_call: TRBV29-1
cdr3_aa: CASSKARYNEQFF; j_call: TRBJ2-1; v_call: TRBV21-1
cdr3_aa: CASSLPGGGPAPDTQYF; j_call: TRBJ2-3; v_call: TRBV7-8
cdr3_aa: CSVELAGTDTQYF; j_call: TRBJ2-3; v_call: TRBV29-1
cdr3_aa: CASSSNRTGTVNTEAFF; j_call: TRBJ1-1; v_call: TRBV11-3
cdr3_aa: CASSTGETQYF; j_call: TRBJ2-3; v_call: TRBV6-2/TRBV6-3
cdr3_aa: CASSYSRQSTDTQYF; j_call: TRBJ2-3; v_call: TRBV6-5
cdr3_aa: CASSPPGAQYTDTQYF; j_call: TRBJ2-3; v_call: TRBV28
cdr3_aa: CASTLSQGAVFEQYF; j_call: TRBJ2-7; v_call: TRBV7-2
cdr3_aa: CASADKLNTEAFF; j_call: TRBJ1-1; v_call: TRBV19
cdr3_aa: CASSTGGYNEQFF; j_call: TRBJ2-1; v_call: TRBV27
cdr3_aa: CASSLQGPTDTQYF; j_call: TRBJ2-3; v_call: TRBV27
cdr3_aa: CASSVQGAQPGELFF; j_call: TRBJ2-2; v_call: TRBV19
cdr3_aa: CASSWWTAERDYGYTF; j_call: TRBJ1-2; v_call: TRBV12-3/TRBV12-4
cdr3_aa: CASSEPGQEPNEQFF; j_call: TRBJ2-1; v_call: TRBV6-1
cdr3_aa: CASSFQDRQGDTQYF; j_call: TRBJ2-3; v_call: TRBV7-2
cdr3_aa: CAISQRGGLPDTQYF; j_call: TRBJ2-3; v_call: TRBV10-3
cdr3_aa: CASSWGTGGTTEAFF; j_call: TRBJ1-1; v_call: TRBV5-1
cdr3_aa: CASSFWTTGELFF; j_call: TRBJ2-2; v_call: TRBV5-4
cdr3_aa: CAWRTSPDTQYF; j_call: TRBJ2-3; v_call: TRBV30
cdr3_aa: CASRLGQGYQPQHF; j_call: TRBJ1-5; v_call: TRBV28
cdr3_aa: CASSLSGFGTEAFF; j_call: TRBJ1-1; v_call: TRBV7-6
cdr3_aa: CASSPRVAGWESKLYNEQFF; j_call: TRBJ2-1; v_call: TRBV14
cdr3_aa: CSARDLGEIYEQYF; j_call: TRBJ2-7; v_call: TRBV20-1
cdr3_aa: CASSPGLAGRMMSSSTKNIQYF; j_call: TRBJ2-4; v_call: TRBV7-2
cdr3_aa: CASSPQGSNQPQHF; j_call: TRBJ1-5; v_call: TRBV7-2
cdr3_aa: CSVDTDTYEQYF; j_call: TRBJ2-7; v_call: TRBV29-1
cdr3_aa: CSARGGTGLSREQYF; j_call: TRBJ2-7; v_call: TRBV20-1
cdr3_aa: CASSLRADLYNEQFF; j_call: TRBJ2-1; v_call: TRBV7-7